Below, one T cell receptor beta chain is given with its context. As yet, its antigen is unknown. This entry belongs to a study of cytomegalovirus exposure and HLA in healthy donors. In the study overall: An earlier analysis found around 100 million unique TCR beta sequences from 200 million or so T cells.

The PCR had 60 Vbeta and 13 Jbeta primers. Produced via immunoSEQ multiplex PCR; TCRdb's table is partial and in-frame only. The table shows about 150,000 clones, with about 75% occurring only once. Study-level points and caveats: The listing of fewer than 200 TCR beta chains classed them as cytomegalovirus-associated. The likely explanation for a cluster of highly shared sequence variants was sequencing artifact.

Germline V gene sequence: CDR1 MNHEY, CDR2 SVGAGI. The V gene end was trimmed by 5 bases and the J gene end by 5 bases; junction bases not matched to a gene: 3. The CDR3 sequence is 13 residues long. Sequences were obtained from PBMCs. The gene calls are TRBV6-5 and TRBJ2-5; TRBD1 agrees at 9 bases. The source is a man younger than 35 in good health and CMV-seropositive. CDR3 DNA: TGTGCCAGCAGTCGGACAGGGGACGAGACCCAGTACTTC. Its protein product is CASSRTGDETQYF.